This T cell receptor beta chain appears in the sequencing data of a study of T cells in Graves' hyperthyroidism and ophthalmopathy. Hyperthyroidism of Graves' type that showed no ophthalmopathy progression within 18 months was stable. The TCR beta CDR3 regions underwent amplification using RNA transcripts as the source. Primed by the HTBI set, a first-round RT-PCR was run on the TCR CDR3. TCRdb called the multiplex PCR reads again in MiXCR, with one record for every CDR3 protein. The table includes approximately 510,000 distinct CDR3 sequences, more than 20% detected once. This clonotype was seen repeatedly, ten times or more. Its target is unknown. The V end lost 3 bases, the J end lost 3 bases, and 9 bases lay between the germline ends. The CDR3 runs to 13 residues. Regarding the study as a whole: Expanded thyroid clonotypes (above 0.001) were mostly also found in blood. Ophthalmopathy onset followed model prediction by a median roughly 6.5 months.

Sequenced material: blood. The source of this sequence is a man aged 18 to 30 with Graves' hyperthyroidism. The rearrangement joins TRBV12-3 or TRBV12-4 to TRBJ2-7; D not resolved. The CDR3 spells CASSLGLVYEQYF. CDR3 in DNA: TGTGCCAGCAGTTTGGGCCTAGTCTACGAGCAGTACTTC.